The 27 T cell receptor beta chains below come from one sample, sequenced in a study of shared clonotypes between healthy human individuals. Profiled with immunoSEQ multiplex PCR; TCRdb holds only in-frame clones, not every one. This table has fewer than 1.6 million clones, roughly 98.5% appearing once. Sequencing was done on a sample of naive CD4+ T cells sorted from blood. Subset in this sample: CD45RA+ positively selected. The source is a man aged 25-45 years in good health.

In this sample, this clone turned up once. One end of the junction is discordant with germline, which a read error may explain. This chain links TRBV5-4 with TRBJ1-1, with D possibly matching TRBD1 (5 bases). The CDR3 spans 12 residues. CDR1 is SGHNT and CDR2 is YYREEE in the germline V gene (reference sequence). The CDR3 loop reads CAIDGGRDYGSF. CDR3 sequence (DNA): TGTGCCATCGACGGGGGTAGAGATTATGGTTCTTTT.

This chain uses TRBV5-1 with TRBJ2-1, with D possibly TRBD2 on 6 matching bases. V lost 7 bases and J 6 bases, leaving 17 bases between the germline ends. CDR1 and CDR2 from the germline V gene are SGHRS and YFSETQ. The CDR3 runs 14 residues. The CDR3 loop is CASALGMGGNEQFF. The CDR3 DNA is TGCGCCAGCGCACTAGGGATGGGGGGCAATGAGCAGTTCTTC.

This chain links TRBV15 with TRBJ2-3; D is perhaps TRBD2 (6 bases). The CDR3 runs 13 residues. Trimming removed 8 bases from V and 2 bases from J, with 11 bases in between. CDR1 and CDR2 (germline): LNHNV, YYDKDF (reference sequence). CDR3 DNA: TGTGCCACCGGGGGACTGAACACAGATACGCAGTATTTT. Its translation: CATGGLNTDTQYF.

The rearrangement uses TRBV28 and TRBJ2-5; 7 bases are shared with TRBD1. The germline V gene encodes CDR1 MDHEN and CDR2 SYDVKM. Trimming cost V 2 bases and J 0 bases; bases outside gene matches: 15. The CDR3 has 19 residues. CDR3 nucleotide sequence: TGTGCCAGCAGTTTAGACAGGGTCAACCCCTTCCCCGACCAAGAGACCCAGTACTTC. Translation: CASSLDRVNPFPDQETQYF.

The chain carries TRBV2 and TRBJ1-3, with unresolved D. CDR3 length: 13 residues. Trimming cost V 3 bases and J 7 bases, with 10 bases left between them. The V gene's germline CDR1 is SNHLY and CDR2 FYNNEI. Here the CDR3 DNA reads TGTGCCAGCAGTGAGGAGACGGGCAACACCATATATTTT. Its translation: CASSEETGNTIYF.

The J gene is TRBJ2-7, the V gene TRBV11-2; possibly TRBD2 for D (5 bases). The CDR3 runs 15 residues. V was clipped by 0 bases and J by 4 bases, with 13 bases between them. Germline V gene lookup returns CDR1 SGHAT and CDR2 FQNNGV. CDR3 protein: CASSLEDRGRYEQYF. The CDR3 region has the DNA TGTGCCAGCAGCTTAGAGGACCGGGGTAGGTACGAGCAGTACTTC.

The rearrangement joins TRBV4-2 to TRBJ2-5; D is undetermined. The germline V gene has CDR1 LGHNA and CDR2 YNFKEQ. This CDR3 contains 15 residues. Trimming left V 2 bases short and J 5 bases short, with 15 bases between. Here the CDR3 DNA reads TGTGCCAGCAGCCAAACAACTATTCCCGATGAGACCCAGTACTTC. It is translated as CASSQTTIPDETQYF.

V is TRBV27 and J is TRBJ2-3, with 15 bases matching TRBD2. Germline V gene data show CDR1 as MNHEY and CDR2 as SMNVEV (reference sequence). CDR3 length: 15 amino acids. Germline trimming cut 6 bases from V and 5 bases from J; bases unmatched to any gene: 3. The CDR3 loop reads CASRLGLAGGDTQYF. DNA for the CDR3: TGTGCCAGCAGGCTGGGACTAGCGGGGGGAGATACGCAGTATTTT.

J is TRBJ2-2 and V is TRBV11-2; D unclear. Germline V CDR1 and CDR2: SGHAT, FQNNGV. V was cut by 3 bases and J by 0 bases, with 8 bases left in between. The CDR3 is made up of 15 amino acids. The CDR3 coding sequence is TGTGCCAGCAGCTTTGGCCAGACGAACACCGGGGAGCTGTTTTTT. This encodes CASSFGQTNTGELFF.

The chain uses TRBV5-4 and TRBJ2-3; D not resolved. Trimming stripped 0 bases from V and 1 base from J, with 9 bases between. The CDR3 sequence is 15 residues long. The V gene's germline CDR1 is SGHNT and CDR2 YYREEE (reference sequence). The CDR3 loop reads CASSLELQRTDTQYF. The CDR3, as DNA: TGTGCCAGCAGCTTGGAACTCCAGCGCACAGATACGCAGTATTTT.

V and J are TRBV19 and TRBJ2-7; D ambiguous. V dropped 2 bases and J dropped 2 bases, with 10 bases sitting between them. Germline CDR1 LNHDA, CDR2 SQIVND (reference sequence). The CDR3 sequence is 14 residues long. The CDR3: CASSIKTETYEQYF. The CDR3 DNA reads TGTGCCAGTAGTATAAAGACTGAAACCTACGAGCAGTACTTC.

The chain recombines TRBV9 with TRBJ1-2, with 8 bases that match TRBD1. Germline V gives CDR1 SGDLS, CDR2 YYNGEE. V lost 2 bases, J lost 4 bases, and 16 bases stayed unmatched. This CDR3 spans 18 amino acids. Here the CDR3 reads CASSVQAGATGEIYGYTF. CDR3 bases: TGTGCCAGCAGCGTTCAAGCTGGGGCGACAGGGGAGATCTATGGCTACACCTTC.

V gene TRBV18 combines with J gene TRBJ1-5; TRBD1 aligns across 9 bases. Germline lookup yields CDR1 KGHSH and CDR2 LQKENI. CDR3 length: 16 amino acids. The junction had 5 bases not matched to a gene; V was cut back by 2 bases and J by 3 bases. CDR3: CASSPEGQGTNQPQHF. The CDR3 coding sequence is TGTGCCAGCTCACCAGAGGGACAGGGTACCAATCAGCCCCAGCATTTT.

The CDR3 spells CASSLGTGDPYGYTF. For the CDR3, the DNA is TGTGCCAGCAGTTTAGGGACAGGGGATCCTTATGGCTACACCTTC. The gene calls are TRBV28 and TRBJ1-2; 10 bases match TRBD1. The CDR3 length is 15 residues. Trimming at V came to 2 bases and at J to 5 bases, leaving 5 bases not matched to a gene. Germline-derived CDR1 and CDR2 are MDHEN and SYDVKM.

The chain joins TRBV18 to TRBJ1-2, with unresolved D. The germline V and J ends were trimmed by 1 base and 4 bases, with 13 bases remaining between them. The CDR3 has 15 residues. Germline-derived CDR1 and CDR2 are KGHSH and LQKENI. This CDR3 is CASSPLVQASYGYTF. CDR3 DNA: TGTGCCAGCTCACCACTAGTCCAGGCCAGCTATGGCTACACCTTC.

The V gene is TRBV15, the J gene TRBJ2-2, with 12 bases lining up with TRBD2. Germline CDR1 reads LNHNV; CDR2 reads YYDKDF (reference sequence). Unmatched junction bases numbered 7, after V lost 5 bases and J lost 6 bases. The CDR3 loop spans 16 amino acids. The CDR3 nucleotides read TGTGCCACCAGCGTAAGACTAGCGGGAGTATCCGGGGAGCTGTTTTTT. Translated, it gives CATSVRLAGVSGELFF. Full variable domain (rest looked up from reference TRBV15 and TRBJ2-2): DAMVIQNPRYQVTQFGKPVTLSCSQTLNHNVMYWYQQKSSQAPKLLFHYYDKDFNNEADTPDNFQSRRPNTSFCFLDIRSPGLGDTAMYLCATSVRLAGVSGELFFGEGSRLTVL.

CDR3 sequence (DNA): TGTGCCAGCTCACCACCTGGCAGGGGACTCCCCGGCTACACCTTC. Its translation: CASSPPGRGLPGYTF. The V and J genes are TRBV18 and TRBJ1-2; D possibly corresponds to TRBD1 (6 bases). CDR3 length equals 15 residues. V lost 0 bases and J 8 bases, leaving 16 bases between the germline ends. Germline loops: CDR1 KGHSH, CDR2 LQKENI. Complete variable domain (other parts from reference TRBV18 and TRBJ1-2): NAGVMQNPRHLVRRRGQEARLRCSPMKGHSHVYWYRQLPEEGLKFMVYLQKENIIDESGMPKERFSAEFPKEGPSILRIQQVVRGDSAAYFCASSPPGRGLPGYTFGSGTRLTVV.

The chain combines TRBV5-1 with TRBJ1-4; tentative D call: TRBD1 (5 bases). CDR3 length equals 15 residues. Trimming took 0 bases from V and 3 from J, leaving 9 bases between them. CDR1 is SGHRS and CDR2 is YFSETQ in the germline V gene. This chain's CDR3 is CASSLGEGSNEKLFF. As DNA, the CDR3 is TGCGCCAGCAGCTTGGGAGAGGGGTCTAATGAAAAACTGTTTTTT.

The chain uses TRBV28 and TRBJ2-1; 14 nucleotides line up with TRBD2. This CDR3 contains 18 residues. CDR1 and CDR2 from the germline V gene are MDHEN and SYDVKM. V shed 5 bases and J 7 bases; nucleotides not matched to a gene: 13. Here the CDR3 DNA reads TGTGCCAGCAGTCCGAACCTGGGGACTAGCGGGAGTTGGAATGAGCAGTTCTTC. It is translated as CASSPNLGTSGSWNEQFF.

In this sample, this clone turned up once. This rearrangement joins TRBV27 to TRBJ2-7; 7 nucleotides match TRBD2. Trimming at V came to 6 bases and at J to 4 bases, leaving 6 bases not matched to a gene. Germline V gene lookup returns CDR1 MNHEY and CDR2 SMNVEV (reference sequence). The CDR3 has 13 residues. CDR3 sequence: CASSKREGYEQYF. The CDR3 DNA is TGTGCCAGCAGCAAGAGGGAGGGTTACGAGCAGTACTTC.

CDR3 coding DNA: TGTGCCAGCAGTTCCAGGGGGGCCTATGGCTACACCTTC. It codes for CASSSRGAYGYTF. The V call is TRBV6-5, the J call TRBJ1-2, with 7 bases that match TRBD1. V gave up 4 bases and J gave up 4 bases; unmatched junction bases: 3. The CDR3 runs to 13 residues. Germline CDR1 and CDR2: MNHEY and SVGAGI.

This chain uses TRBV6-6 with TRBJ1-1; D ambiguous. Germline CDR1 is MNHNY and CDR2 is SVGAGI (reference sequence). CDR3 length: 15 residues. Trimming took 6 bases from V and 1 from J, leaving 15 bases between them. CDR3 in DNA: TGTGCCAGCAGCCCCCCCCGGAGGACGAACACTGAAGCTTTCTTT. Its translation: CASSPPRRTNTEAFF.

As for this clone: Other DNA sequences in this specimen translate into the identical CDR3. V and J are TRBV29-1 and TRBJ2-7, with D maybe TRBD1 (5 bases). Germline V CDR1 and CDR2: SQVTM, ANQGSEA. The ends were cut back, 4 bases at V and 1 base at J, with 8 bases in the middle. The CDR3 loop spans 12 amino acids. CDR3: CSVGDSSYEQYF. In DNA form, the CDR3 reads TGCAGCGTTGGCGACAGTTCCTACGAGCAGTACTTC.

Notes on this clone: In the same sample, other DNA sequences code for this CDR3. The chain has TRBV5-4 and TRBJ2-7, with TRBD1 matching over 7 bases. The CDR3 runs to 14 residues. The germline V gene encodes CDR1 SGHNT and CDR2 YYREEE (reference sequence). Trimming cost V 5 bases and J 0 bases; bases outside gene matches: 5. The CDR3 loop reads CASSSGTASYEQYF. The DNA of the CDR3 is TGTGCCAGCAGTTCCGGGACAGCCTCCTACGAGCAGTACTTC.

The rearrangement uses TRBV6-5 and TRBJ1-1, with 10 bases identical to TRBD1. Germline CDR1 reads MNHEY; CDR2 reads SVGAGI. CDR3 size: 13 residues. Germline trimming cut 6 bases from V and 3 bases from J; bases unmatched to any gene: 1. This CDR3 is CASRGQGDTEAFF. CDR3 nucleotides: TGTGCCAGCAGAGGACAGGGGGACACTGAAGCTTTCTTT.

The rearrangement joins TRBV4-2 to TRBJ2-7, with TRBD2 matching over 14 bases. The CDR3 totals 17 residues. J was trimmed by 3 bases and V by 0 bases; bases with no gene match: 4. Germline V gene data show CDR1 as LGHNA and CDR2 as YNFKEQ. In DNA, the CDR3 is TGTGCCAGCAGCCAAGAGCGAGGGACTAGCGGGAGCTACGAGCAGTACTTC. Its translation: CASSQERGTSGSYEQYF.

The rearrangement joins TRBV4-3 to TRBJ2-7; 9 bases are a match to TRBD2. Germline V gene lookup returns CDR1 LGHNA and CDR2 YSLEER. This CDR3 is 16 amino acids long. J was trimmed by 5 bases and V by 2 bases; bases with no gene match: 10. CDR3 in amino acids: CASSQWHSGSLNEQYF. The CDR3 DNA follows: TGCGCCAGCAGCCAATGGCATAGCGGGAGTCTAAACGAGCAGTACTTC.